One sample yielded the 6 T cell receptor beta chains listed below, sequenced in a study of regulatory T cells in long-lasting Graves disease. TCR beta libraries were built with iRepertoire HTBI primers and Arm-PCR of CDR3 regions. Using its own MiXCR run on the multiplex PCR reads, TCRdb lists one record per CDR3 protein. The sample has 400,000 to 500,000 distinct CDR3 sequences, 21% seen once. Time point indicated: persistent/refractory GD, antithyroid drugs over 5 years with positive TRAb. RNA from PBMCs was the source of the TCR library. The sequencing used peripheral blood mononuclear cells (PBMCs), collected when the disease was refractory, from a patient treated with antithyroid drugs. These receptors came from a female donor with Graves disease.

About this clonotype: A much more abundant neighbour one base away suggests this may be a read error. This chain uses TRBV28 with TRBJ1-5; 8 bases agree with TRBD1. Germline V gene data show CDR1 as MDHEN and CDR2 as SYDVKM. The CDR3 runs to 16 residues. J was trimmed by 3 bases and V by 5 bases; bases with no gene match: 9. CDR3 in DNA: TGTGCCAGCAGTGAGACAGGGGCACGGGACAATCAGCCCCAGCATTTT. Encoded protein: CASSETGARDNQPQHF.

This clonotype was recorded many times. The chain carries TRBV6-5 and TRBJ2-7; D might be TRBD1 (5 bases). The CDR3 spans 17 residues. CDR1 is MNHEY, CDR2 SVGAGI, per germline. Trimming cost V 0 bases and J 4 bases, with 19 bases left between them. This CDR3 is CASSYSGDSLNLYEQYF. DNA for the CDR3: TGTGCCAGCAGTTACTCGGGTGACAGCCTCAACCTGTACGAGCAGTACTTC.

A remark on this clonotype: A much larger clone is a single base away; this may be a read error. This chain connects TRBV3-1 to TRBJ1-1; TRBD1 aligns across 7 bases. Trimming at V came to 4 bases and at J to 1 base, leaving 3 bases not matched to a gene. In germline, CDR1 is LGHDT, CDR2 YNNKEL (reference sequence). The CDR3 is made up of 14 amino acids. CDR3 DNA: TGTGCCAGCAGCCGGGGACAGAGGAACACTGAAGCTTTCTTT. Translation: CASSRGQRNTEAFF.

This clonotype was seen repeatedly, ten times or more. The chain couples TRBV6-1 to TRBJ2-2; D uncertain. V was trimmed by 6 bases and J by 0 bases, leaving 14 bases between them. The CDR3 loop spans 16 amino acids. Germline CDR1 MNHNS, CDR2 SASEGT. The CDR3 DNA reads TGTGCCAGCAGGAAGGCCAGGACCACGAACACCGGGGAGCTGTTTTTT. Protein: CASRKARTTNTGELFF.

V usage is TRBV15 and J usage is TRBJ2-7; 7 bases are a match to TRBD1. From germline, CDR1 is LNHNV and CDR2 YYDKDF (reference sequence). V was pared by 0 bases and J by 2 bases, with 7 bases of the junction left unmatched. The CDR3 sequence is 16 residues long. The CDR3 sequence: CATSRDPEGAPYEQYF. For the CDR3, the DNA is TGTGCCACCAGCAGAGATCCAGAGGGGGCCCCCTACGAGCAGTACTTC.

This clonotype showed up just a few times. The genes are TRBV19 and TRBJ2-5; no firm D call. The CDR3 has 13 amino acids. Per germline, CDR1 LNHDA and CDR2 SQIVND (reference sequence). V was shortened by 5 bases and J by 5 bases, with 12 bases between the two germline ends. In DNA form, the CDR3 reads TGTGCCAGTAGTTCACTGTACGCGGAGACCCAGTACTTC. Translated: CASSSLYAETQYF.